This T cell receptor beta chain derives from a study of identical twins. Study-level points and caveats: Low generation probability was overrepresented in out-of-frame alpha sequences shared by twins. Within beta out-of-frame sequences, the excess sharing observed between twins was weaker.

TCRdb re-derived calls from the 5' RACE reads in MiXCR, one entry per CDR3 protein. The sample records 500,000 to 700,000 distinct CDR3 sequences, under 8.5% being singletons. To note about this clonotype: What it recognizes is unknown.

Healthy Caucasians alone served as donors. Germline V gene sequence: CDR1 SGHTS, CDR2 YDEGEE. V was trimmed by 0 bases and J by 3 bases, leaving 10 bases between them. CDR3 length equals 15 residues. The data were also submitted as part of a second study, on yellow fever vaccine responses in identical twins. That source reports: Reportedly, the T cell response mounted by twins to vaccine seemed partly convergent, partly personalized.

The source is a woman aged 18-29 years in good health. The V call is TRBV5-8, the J call TRBJ2-1; the D gene is possibly TRBD1 (5 bases). Sequenced input: PBMCs. The CDR3 region is CASSLVGARYNEQFF. The CDR3 DNA is TGTGCCAGCAGCTTGGTTGGGGCTCGCTACAATGAGCAGTTCTTC.